These T cell receptor beta chains were read from a single sample in a study of cytomegalovirus exposure and HLA in healthy donors. Assay used: immunoSEQ multiplex PCR; TCRdb lists only in-frame clones, some missing. The profile shows about 150,000 clones, 85% to 90% of them singletons. The sequenced sample consisted of PBMCs. The receptors were gathered from a human donor in good health. Each CDR3 is given with its conserved first and last residue. D genes are given only for firm matches. Rows give clone size only sometimes, using once, few, many, or a class for an expanded clone.

j_call: TRBJ1-3
v_call: TRBV7-2
clone_size: once
d_call: -
cdr3_length: 14
cdr3_aa: CASKEGSSGNTIYF

j_call: TRBJ1-2
v_call: TRBV19
clone_size: -
d_call: -
cdr3_length: 15
cdr3_aa: CASSPLGGGDYGYTF

j_call: TRBJ2-5
v_call: TRBV9
clone_size: -
d_call: TRBD2
cdr3_length: 15
cdr3_aa: CASSDLAGEQETQYF

j_call: TRBJ2-3
v_call: TRBV14
clone_size: -
d_call: -
cdr3_length: 16
cdr3_aa: CASSSPGLASTDTQYF

j_call: TRBJ2-2
v_call: TRBV5-8
clone_size: -
d_call: -
cdr3_length: 16
cdr3_aa: CASSPRNRVGAGELFF

j_call: TRBJ2-5
v_call: TRBV4-3
clone_size: -
d_call: -
cdr3_length: 14
cdr3_aa: CASSQRLVQETQYF

j_call: TRBJ2-1
v_call: TRBV11-2
clone_size: -
d_call: TRBD2
cdr3_length: 15
cdr3_aa: CASSYSGGPSDEQFF

j_call: TRBJ1-2
v_call: TRBV29-1
clone_size: -
d_call: TRBD1
cdr3_length: 12
cdr3_aa: CSVGGQGHGYTF

j_call: TRBJ2-7
v_call: TRBV10-3
clone_size: once
d_call: TRBD1
cdr3_length: 14
cdr3_aa: CAISGGTATYEQYF

j_call: TRBJ2-5
v_call: TRBV5-8
clone_size: -
d_call: -
cdr3_length: 14
cdr3_aa: CASSRDRNQETQYF

j_call: TRBJ2-1
v_call: TRBV29-1
clone_size: -
d_call: TRBD1
cdr3_length: 13
cdr3_aa: CSVEGTAKDEQFF

j_call: TRBJ1-1
v_call: TRBV9
clone_size: -
d_call: TRBD1
cdr3_length: 14
cdr3_aa: CASSVGQGGTEAFF

j_call: TRBJ1-1
v_call: TRBV7-9
clone_size: -
d_call: -
cdr3_length: 13
cdr3_aa: CASSARGNTEAFF

j_call: TRBJ2-5
v_call: TRBV2
clone_size: -
d_call: TRBD2
cdr3_length: 12
cdr3_aa: CASRLAGETQYF

j_call: TRBJ1-1
v_call: TRBV5-1
clone_size: -
d_call: TRBD1
cdr3_length: 16
cdr3_aa: CASSRGQTVGNTEAFF

j_call: TRBJ1-2
v_call: TRBV18
clone_size: -
d_call: -
cdr3_length: 11
cdr3_aa: CASSAGVGYTF

j_call: TRBJ1-2
v_call: TRBV4-1
clone_size: -
d_call: TRBD1
cdr3_length: 14
cdr3_aa: CASSQGGTGDGYTF

j_call: TRBJ1-1
v_call: TRBV19
clone_size: once
d_call: -
cdr3_length: 13
cdr3_aa: CASTAARGTEAFF

j_call: TRBJ2-1
v_call: TRBV12-5
clone_size: -
d_call: -
cdr3_length: 11
cdr3_aa: CAITLGNEQFF

j_call: TRBJ1-1
v_call: TRBV18
clone_size: few
d_call: TRBD1
cdr3_length: 12
cdr3_aa: CASSPQQGDVFF

j_call: TRBJ2-2
v_call: TRBV7-3
clone_size: -
d_call: TRBD2
cdr3_length: 15
cdr3_aa: CASSLAGGGTGELFF

j_call: TRBJ2-2
v_call: TRBV2
clone_size: -
d_call: -
cdr3_length: 15
cdr3_aa: CASSELQGGTGELFF

j_call: TRBJ1-6
v_call: TRBV11-2
clone_size: -
d_call: -
cdr3_length: 13
cdr3_aa: CASSLAGNSPLHF

j_call: TRBJ1-3
v_call: TRBV27
clone_size: -
d_call: -
cdr3_length: 15
cdr3_aa: CASYWGGSSGNTIYF

j_call: TRBJ1-5
v_call: TRBV27
clone_size: -
d_call: TRBD1
cdr3_length: 13
cdr3_aa: CASSPGQQGPQHF

j_call: TRBJ2-6
v_call: TRBV28
clone_size: -
d_call: TRBD1
cdr3_length: 21
cdr3_aa: CASSPRTLRRTGKSGANVLTF

j_call: TRBJ2-7
v_call: TRBV28
clone_size: once
d_call: TRBD2
cdr3_length: 13
cdr3_aa: CASNVSGRRWQYF

j_call: TRBJ2-5
v_call: TRBV18
clone_size: -
d_call: -
cdr3_length: 11
cdr3_aa: CASSPSETQYF

j_call: TRBJ1-1
v_call: TRBV18
clone_size: -
d_call: -
cdr3_length: 15
cdr3_aa: CASSPPRKTNTEAFF

j_call: TRBJ1-3
v_call: TRBV5-4
clone_size: once
d_call: TRBD1
cdr3_length: 15
cdr3_aa: CASSGGTGPGNTIYF

j_call: TRBJ2-2
v_call: TRBV7-3
clone_size: -
d_call: TRBD1
cdr3_length: 15
cdr3_aa: CASSFTPGGYGELFF

j_call: TRBJ2-1
v_call: TRBV7-3
clone_size: -
d_call: -
cdr3_length: 16
cdr3_aa: CASSLLALGSYNEQFF

j_call: TRBJ2-3
v_call: TRBV7-9
clone_size: -
d_call: TRBD1
cdr3_length: 15
cdr3_aa: CASSPNRGRADTQYF

j_call: TRBJ1-1
v_call: TRBV5-1
clone_size: -
d_call: -
cdr3_length: 14
cdr3_aa: CASGLGALDTEAFF

j_call: TRBJ2-1
v_call: TRBV19
clone_size: -
d_call: -
cdr3_length: 11
cdr3_aa: CASSIGHEQFF

j_call: TRBJ1-3
v_call: TRBV5-1
clone_size: -
d_call: -
cdr3_length: 16
cdr3_aa: CASSFDEGFSGNTIYF

j_call: TRBJ1-6
v_call: TRBV5-6
clone_size: -
d_call: -
cdr3_length: 19
cdr3_aa: CASSLARHHLSSYNSPLHF

j_call: TRBJ1-1
v_call: TRBV9
clone_size: -
d_call: TRBD1
cdr3_length: 15
cdr3_aa: CASSAPGQGNTEAFF

j_call: TRBJ1-2
v_call: TRBV7-2
clone_size: few
d_call: -
cdr3_length: 14
cdr3_aa: CASSASGVNYGYTF

j_call: TRBJ2-1
v_call: TRBV6-1
clone_size: -
d_call: TRBD2
cdr3_length: 15
cdr3_aa: CASVLRGGLSNEQFF

j_call: TRBJ2-3
v_call: TRBV7-9
clone_size: -
d_call: -
cdr3_length: 13
cdr3_aa: CASSAIQIDTQYF

j_call: TRBJ2-7
v_call: TRBV6-1
clone_size: -
d_call: -
cdr3_length: 15
cdr3_aa: CASRANPTGSYEQYF

j_call: TRBJ1-2
v_call: TRBV7-9
clone_size: once
d_call: TRBD1
cdr3_length: 15
cdr3_aa: CASSLEANRGYGYTF

j_call: TRBJ2-7
v_call: TRBV30
clone_size: -
d_call: -
cdr3_length: 11
cdr3_aa: CAWGIGGEQYF

j_call: TRBJ2-1
v_call: TRBV29-1
clone_size: -
d_call: TRBD2
cdr3_length: 18
cdr3_aa: CSVEGASGSTKTYNEQFF

j_call: TRBJ2-4
v_call: TRBV7-9
clone_size: -
d_call: TRBD2
cdr3_length: 14
cdr3_aa: CASSAPRRENIQYF

j_call: TRBJ1-5
v_call: TRBV30
clone_size: -
d_call: -
cdr3_length: 14
cdr3_aa: CAWTKGPSNQPQHF

j_call: TRBJ1-4
v_call: TRBV27
clone_size: -
d_call: -
cdr3_length: 13
cdr3_aa: CATRGRAGEKLFF

j_call: TRBJ2-2
v_call: TRBV5-4
clone_size: -
d_call: TRBD1
cdr3_length: 16
cdr3_aa: CASSLKTGVNTGELFF

j_call: TRBJ2-1
v_call: TRBV25-1
clone_size: -
d_call: -
cdr3_length: 15
cdr3_aa: CASSSGTNLYNEQFF

j_call: TRBJ2-3
v_call: TRBV5-1
clone_size: -
d_call: TRBD2
cdr3_length: 16
cdr3_aa: CASSPGPGLTPDTQYF

j_call: TRBJ2-5
v_call: TRBV4-2
clone_size: once
d_call: -
cdr3_length: 15
cdr3_aa: CASSQEVLVGETQYF

j_call: TRBJ1-1
v_call: TRBV19
clone_size: -
d_call: -
cdr3_length: 13
cdr3_aa: CASSLESNTEAFF

j_call: TRBJ2-1
v_call: TRBV5-1
clone_size: -
d_call: TRBD2
cdr3_length: 15
cdr3_aa: CASTLVGTSDNEQFF